This entry lists 7 T cell receptor beta chains sequenced from one sample in a study of blood T cell repertoires in COVID-19. Data came from immunoSEQ multiplex PCR; TCRdb stores just in-frame clones and leaves some out. The data contain 70,000 to 90,000 clones, roughly three quarters of them singletons. The sample taken for sequencing was peripheral blood. Source of these receptors: a human donor in a cohort sampled during active COVID-19.

The chain carries TRBV28 and TRBJ2-3; 7 nucleotides line up with TRBD1. The CDR3 is 15 amino acids. V shed 4 bases and J 2 bases; nucleotides not matched to a gene: 6. The germline CDR1 and CDR2 sequences are MDHEN and SYDVKM. The CDR3 is CASSSAGTDTDTQYF. The CDR3 DNA follows: TGTGCCAGCAGTTCTGCCGGGACAGACACAGATACGCAGTATTTT.

The rearrangement joins TRBV4-3 to TRBJ2-7, with D possibly matching TRBD1 (5 bases). Trimming cost V 1 base and J 7 bases, with 17 bases left between them. Germline V lookup: CDR1 LGHNA, CDR2 YSLEER. The CDR3 has 15 residues. CDR3 protein: CASSQAAQLGLEQYF. CDR3 nucleotide sequence: TGCGCCAGCAGCCAAGCGGCCCAGCTGGGGCTTGAGCAGTACTTC.

This chain joins TRBV7-3 and TRBJ2-1, with TRBD2 matching over 14 bases. V shed 5 bases and J 8 bases; nucleotides not matched to a gene: 14. This CDR3 has 18 residues. Looked up from germline, CDR1 is SGHTA and CDR2 is FQGTGA. CDR3 in DNA: TGTGCCAGCAGCCCCCTGGGCAGGACTAGCGGGAGGTGGGATGAGCAGTTCTTC. Protein: CASSPLGRTSGRWDEQFF.

V gene TRBV28 combines with J gene TRBJ1-5; 9 bases are a match to TRBD1. The CDR3 is made up of 15 amino acids. V shed 4 bases and J 4 bases; nucleotides not matched to a gene: 5. CDR1 MDHEN and CDR2 SYDVKM come from the germline V gene. CDR3 protein: CASSSRQGENQPQHF. The CDR3 nucleotides read TGTGCCAGCAGTTCGCGACAGGGGGAAAATCAGCCCCAGCATTTT.

The chain has TRBV25-1 and TRBJ2-7; 7 bases map to TRBD1. In germline, CDR1 is MGHDK, CDR2 SYGVNS. CDR3 size: 15 residues. V lost 1 base and J lost 3; bases outside the gene matches: 6. CDR3 bases: TGTGCCAGCAGTGAATCCCAGACAGGGCGCTACGAGCAGTACTTC. This sequence encodes CASSESQTGRYEQYF.

The chain recombines TRBV5-1 with TRBJ2-3, with TRBD2 matching over 9 bases. Trimming at V came to 6 bases and at J to 0 bases, leaving 8 bases not matched to a gene. The CDR3 covers 16 residues. Germline CDR1 SGHRS, CDR2 YFSETQ. The chain's CDR3 is CASTSGLATSTDTQYF. CDR3 in DNA: TGCGCCAGCACCTCAGGACTAGCGACGAGCACAGATACGCAGTATTTT.

The genes are TRBV6-2 or TRBV6-3 and TRBJ2-7, with a tentative D call TRBD2 (5 bases). CDR3 length: 16 residues. Trimming took 0 bases from V and 2 from J, leaving 14 bases between them. Per germline, CDR1 MNHEY and CDR2 SVGEGT. DNA of the CDR3: TGTGCCAGCAGTTACTCCGGCGCCGGGAACCCCTACGAGCAGTACTTC. Translation gives CASSYSGAGNPYEQYF.